Listed here is a single TCR beta chain. No antigen is known for it. These data originate in a study of shared clonotypes between healthy human individuals. Notes on the study in general: As a rule, naive subsets had a larger estimated richness than memory subsets.

Naive CD8 isolation took CD45RO-negative cells positively selected for CCR7 and excluded terminally differentiated effector memory CD45RA+ cells. The study drew its donors from healthy HIV-negative adults without recent acute infections or vaccinations. CDR3 length: 11 residues. Germline-derived CDR1 and CDR2 are MDHEN and SYDVKM. V dropped 4 bases and J dropped 5 bases, with 3 bases sitting between them. A deep-level run was used for the assay. Original data processing: ImmunoSEQ gave junction-only sequences without quality scores, so filtering differed. Libraries were prepared by immunoSEQ multiplex PCR; TCRdb keeps only in-frame clonotypes and omits some of them. Clone size and V and J calls were adopted from that table, with D and trimming inferred from the DNA. The sample consists of fewer than 800,000 clones, about 91% of them appearing once.

V and J are TRBV28 and TRBJ2-1; D gene uncertain. Sequencing was performed on naive CD8+ T cells sorted from blood. The clonotype was recovered from a man between 25 and 39 years old in good health. The CDR3 nucleotides are TGTGCCAGCAGTTATCACAATGAGCAGTTCTTC. Its translation is CASSYHNEQFF.